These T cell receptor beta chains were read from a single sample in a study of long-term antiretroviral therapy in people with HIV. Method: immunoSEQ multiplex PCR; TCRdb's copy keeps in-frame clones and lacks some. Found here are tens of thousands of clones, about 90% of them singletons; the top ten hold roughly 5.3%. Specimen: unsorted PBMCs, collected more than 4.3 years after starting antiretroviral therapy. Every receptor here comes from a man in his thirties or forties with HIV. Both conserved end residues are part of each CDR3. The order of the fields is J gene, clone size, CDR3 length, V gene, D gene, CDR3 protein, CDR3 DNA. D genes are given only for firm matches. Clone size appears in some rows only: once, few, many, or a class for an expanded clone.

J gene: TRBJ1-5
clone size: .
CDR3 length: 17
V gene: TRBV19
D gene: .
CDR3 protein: CASSTPPGPYSNQPQHF
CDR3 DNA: TGTGCCAGTAGTACGCCACCGGGACCTTATAGCAATCAGCCCCAGCATTTT

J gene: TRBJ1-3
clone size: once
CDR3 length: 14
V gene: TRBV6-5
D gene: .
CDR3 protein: CASSSHNRVNTIYF
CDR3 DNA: TGTGCCAGCAGTTCTCACAACAGGGTTAACACCATATATTTT

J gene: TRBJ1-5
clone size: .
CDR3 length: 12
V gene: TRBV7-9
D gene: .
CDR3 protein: CASSLAGQPQHF
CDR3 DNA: TGTGCCAGCAGCCTTGCTGGTCAGCCCCAGCATTTT

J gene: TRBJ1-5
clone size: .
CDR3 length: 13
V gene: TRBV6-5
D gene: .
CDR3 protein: CASSTGGNQPQHF
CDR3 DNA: TGTGCCAGCAGTACGGGCGGGAATCAGCCCCAGCATTTT

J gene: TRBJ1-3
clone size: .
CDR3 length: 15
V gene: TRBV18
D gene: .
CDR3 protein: CASSPDRYSGNTIYF
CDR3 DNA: TGTGCCAGCTCACCTGACAGATACTCTGGAAACACCATATATTTT

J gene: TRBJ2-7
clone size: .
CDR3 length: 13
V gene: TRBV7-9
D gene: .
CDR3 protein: CASSPLSRDRSYF
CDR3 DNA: TGTGCCAGCAGCCCTCTAAGCCGGGATCGCTCGTACTTC

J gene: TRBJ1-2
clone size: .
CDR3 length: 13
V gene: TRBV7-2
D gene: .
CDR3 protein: CASSGTTNYGYTF
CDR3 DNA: TGTGCCAGCAGCGGGACCACTAACTATGGCTACACCTTC

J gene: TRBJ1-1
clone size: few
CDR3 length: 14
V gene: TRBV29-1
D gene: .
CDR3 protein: CSVEDTIVRTEAFF
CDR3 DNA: TGCAGCGTTGAAGACACGATTGTTAGGACTGAAGCTTTCTTT

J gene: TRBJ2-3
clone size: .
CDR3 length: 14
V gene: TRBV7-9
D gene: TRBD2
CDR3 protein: CASTGLAGTDTQYF
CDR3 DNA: TGTGCCAGCACCGGACTAGCGGGGACAGATACGCAGTATTTT

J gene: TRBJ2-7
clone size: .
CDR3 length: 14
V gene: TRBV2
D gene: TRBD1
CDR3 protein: CASSDRVTGDEQYF
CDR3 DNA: TGTGCCAGCAGTGATCGGGTTACAGGGGACGAGCAGTACTTC

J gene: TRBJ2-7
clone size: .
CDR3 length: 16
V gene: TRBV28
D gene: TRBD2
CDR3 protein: CASSPGLAGSAYEQYF
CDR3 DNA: TGTGCCAGCAGTCCCGGACTAGCGGGATCAGCCTACGAGCAGTACTTC

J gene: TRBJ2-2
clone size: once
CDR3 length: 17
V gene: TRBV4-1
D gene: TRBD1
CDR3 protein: CASSHVAGTGGTGELFF
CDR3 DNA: TGCGCCAGCAGCCACGTAGCCGGGACAGGGGGGACCGGGGAGCTGTTTTTT

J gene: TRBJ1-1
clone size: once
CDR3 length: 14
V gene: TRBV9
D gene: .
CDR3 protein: CASSASGQNTEAFF
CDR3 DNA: TGTGCCAGCAGCGCGTCAGGGCAGAACACTGAAGCTTTCTTT

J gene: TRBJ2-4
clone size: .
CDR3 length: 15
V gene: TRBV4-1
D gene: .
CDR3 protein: CASSQEGRRENIQYF
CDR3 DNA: TGCGCCAGCAGCCAAGAGGGCAGAAGAGAAAACATTCAGTACTTC

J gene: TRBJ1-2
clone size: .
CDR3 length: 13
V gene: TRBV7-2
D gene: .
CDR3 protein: CASSLKGIGGYTF
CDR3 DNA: TGTGCCAGCAGCTTAAAAGGGATTGGGGGCTACACCTTC

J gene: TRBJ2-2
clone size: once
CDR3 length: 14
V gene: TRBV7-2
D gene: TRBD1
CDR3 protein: CASKDRLHTGELFF
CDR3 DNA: TGTGCCAGCAAGGACAGGCTCCACACCGGGGAGCTGTTTTTT

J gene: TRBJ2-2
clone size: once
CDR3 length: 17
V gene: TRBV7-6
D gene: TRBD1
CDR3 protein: CASSLGGGQGRYGELFF
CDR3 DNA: TGTGCCAGCAGCTTAGGAGGGGGACAGGGTCGGTACGGGGAGCTGTTTTTT

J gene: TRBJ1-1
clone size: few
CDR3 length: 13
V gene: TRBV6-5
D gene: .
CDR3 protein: CASAGQTNTEAFF
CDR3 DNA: TGTGCCAGCGCTGGGCAGACAAACACTGAAGCTTTCTTT

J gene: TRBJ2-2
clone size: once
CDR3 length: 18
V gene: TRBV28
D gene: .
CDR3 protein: CASSLLPTGQGNTGELFF
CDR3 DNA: TGTGCCAGCAGTCTACTCCCGACTGGGCAGGGGAACACCGGGGAGCTGTTTTTT

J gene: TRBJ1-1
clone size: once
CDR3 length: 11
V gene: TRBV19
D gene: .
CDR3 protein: CASSISGEAFF
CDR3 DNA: TGTGCCAGTAGTATATCGGGTGAAGCTTTCTTT

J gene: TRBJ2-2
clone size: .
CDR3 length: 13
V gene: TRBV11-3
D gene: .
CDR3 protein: CASSLGPTGELFF
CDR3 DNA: TGTGCCAGCAGCTTAGGGCCAACCGGGGAGCTGTTTTTT

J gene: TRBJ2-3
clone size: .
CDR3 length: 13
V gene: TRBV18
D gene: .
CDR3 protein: CASSQDSTDTQYF
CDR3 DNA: TGTGCCAGCTCGCAAGACAGCACAGATACGCAGTATTTT

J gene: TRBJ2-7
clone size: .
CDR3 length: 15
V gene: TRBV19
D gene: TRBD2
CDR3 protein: CASSIASSGLYEQYF
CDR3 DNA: TGTGCCAGTAGTATTGCGTCTAGCGGCCTGTACGAGCAGTACTTC

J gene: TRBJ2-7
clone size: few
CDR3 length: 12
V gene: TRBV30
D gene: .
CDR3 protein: CAWSSVAYEQYF
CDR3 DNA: TGTGCCTGGAGTTCGGTGGCCTACGAGCAGTACTTC

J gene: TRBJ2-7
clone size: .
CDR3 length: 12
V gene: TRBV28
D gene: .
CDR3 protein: CASSLWDYEQYF
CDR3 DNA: TGTGCCAGCAGTTTATGGGACTACGAGCAGTACTTC

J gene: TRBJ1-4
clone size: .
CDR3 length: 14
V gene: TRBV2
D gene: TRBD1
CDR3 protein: CASSAEDRAAKLFF
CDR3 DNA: TGTGCCAGCAGTGCGGAGGACAGGGCTGCAAAACTGTTTTTT

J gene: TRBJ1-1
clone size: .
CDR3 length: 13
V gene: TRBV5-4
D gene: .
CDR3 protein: CASSPGGNTEAFF
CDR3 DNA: TGTGCCAGCAGCCCGGGTGGGAACACTGAAGCTTTCTTT

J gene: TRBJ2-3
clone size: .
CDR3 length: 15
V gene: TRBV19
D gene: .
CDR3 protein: CASSTRRGGTDTQYF
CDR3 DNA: TGTGCCAGTAGTACCCGGCGCGGCGGGACAGATACGCAGTATTTT

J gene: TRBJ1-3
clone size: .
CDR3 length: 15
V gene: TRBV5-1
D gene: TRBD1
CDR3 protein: CASSLGDRGRQIIYF
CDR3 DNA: TGCGCCAGCAGCTTGGGGGACAGGGGAAGACAGATCATATATTTT

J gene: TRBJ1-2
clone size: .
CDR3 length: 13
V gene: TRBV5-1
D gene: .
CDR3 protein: CASSLARRSGYTF
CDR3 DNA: TGCGCCAGCAGCTTGGCAAGGCGGAGTGGCTACACCTTC

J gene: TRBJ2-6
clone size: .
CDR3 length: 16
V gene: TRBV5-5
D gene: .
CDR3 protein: CASSLGRLSGANVLTF
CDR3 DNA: TGTGCCAGCAGCTTAGGTCGCTTATCTGGGGCCAACGTCCTGACTTTC

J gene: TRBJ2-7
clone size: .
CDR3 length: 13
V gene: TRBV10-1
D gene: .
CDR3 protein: CASSDGGTYEQYF
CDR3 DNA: TGCGCCAGCAGTGATGGTGGGACCTACGAGCAGTACTTC

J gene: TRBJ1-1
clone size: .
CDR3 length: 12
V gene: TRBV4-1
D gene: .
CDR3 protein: CASSHTKVGAFF
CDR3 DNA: TGCGCCAGCAGCCACACGAAGGTAGGAGCTTTCTTT

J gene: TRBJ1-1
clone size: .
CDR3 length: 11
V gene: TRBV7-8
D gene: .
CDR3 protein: CASSTHGEAFF
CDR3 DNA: TGTGCCAGCAGCACCCACGGTGAAGCTTTCTTT

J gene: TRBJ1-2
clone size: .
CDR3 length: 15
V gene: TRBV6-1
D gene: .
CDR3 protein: CASSDTRPPISGYTF
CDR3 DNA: TGTGCCAGCAGTGACACTAGACCCCCCATTAGTGGCTACACCTTC

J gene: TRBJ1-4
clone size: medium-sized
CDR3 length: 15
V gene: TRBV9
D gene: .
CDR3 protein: CASSPTKATNEKLFF
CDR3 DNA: TGTGCCAGCAGCCCAACAAAGGCAACTAATGAAAAACTGTTTTTT

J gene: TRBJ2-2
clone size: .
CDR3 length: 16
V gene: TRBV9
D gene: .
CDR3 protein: CASTQNPTKDTGELFF
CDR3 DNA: TGTGCCAGCACCCAAAACCCCACTAAAGACACCGGGGAGCTGTTTTTT

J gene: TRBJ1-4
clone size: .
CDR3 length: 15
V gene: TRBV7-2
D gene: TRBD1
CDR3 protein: CASSYRQGTNEKLFF
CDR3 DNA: TGTGCCAGCAGCTACCGACAGGGGACTAATGAAAAACTGTTTTTT

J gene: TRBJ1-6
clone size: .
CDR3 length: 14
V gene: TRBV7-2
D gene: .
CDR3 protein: CASSLLGGNSPLHF
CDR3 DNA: TGTGCCAGCAGCTTATTGGGGGGTAATTCACCCCTCCACTTT

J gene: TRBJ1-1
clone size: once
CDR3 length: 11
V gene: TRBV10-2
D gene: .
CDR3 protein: CASSIGTEAFF
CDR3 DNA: TGCGCCAGCAGTATTGGGACAGAAGCTTTCTTT

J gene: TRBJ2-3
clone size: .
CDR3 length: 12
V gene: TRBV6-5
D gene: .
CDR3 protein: CASKRGTDTQYF
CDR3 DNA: TGTGCCAGCAAACGGGGCACAGATACGCAGTATTTT

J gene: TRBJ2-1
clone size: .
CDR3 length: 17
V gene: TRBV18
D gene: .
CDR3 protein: CASSPRGSLARDNEQFF
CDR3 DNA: TGTGCCAGCTCACCACGTGGGAGTTTAGCAAGGGACAATGAGCAGTTCTTC

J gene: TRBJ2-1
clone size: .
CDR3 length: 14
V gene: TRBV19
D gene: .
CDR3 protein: CASTSTRGRGEQFF
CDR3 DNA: TGTGCCAGTACCTCAACCAGGGGAAGGGGTGAGCAGTTCTTC

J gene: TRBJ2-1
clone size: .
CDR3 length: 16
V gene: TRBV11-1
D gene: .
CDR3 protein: CASSLGADSSYNEQFF
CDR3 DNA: TGTGCCAGCAGCTTAGGGGCGGATAGCTCCTACAATGAGCAGTTCTTC

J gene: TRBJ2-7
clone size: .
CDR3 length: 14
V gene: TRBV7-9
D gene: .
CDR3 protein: CASRPMAGLYEQYF
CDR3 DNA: TGTGCCAGCAGACCGATGGCGGGGTTGTATGAGCAGTACTTC

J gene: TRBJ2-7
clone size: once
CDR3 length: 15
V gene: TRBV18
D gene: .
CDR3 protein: CASSPPAGWVSEQYF
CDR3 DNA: TGTGCCAGCTCACCCCCCGCGGGGTGGGTCAGCGAGCAGTACTTC

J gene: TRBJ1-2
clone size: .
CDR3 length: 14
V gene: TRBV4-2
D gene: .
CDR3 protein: CASSQDMSLYGYTF
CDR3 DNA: TGTGCCAGCAGCCAAGACATGAGCCTATATGGCTACACCTTC

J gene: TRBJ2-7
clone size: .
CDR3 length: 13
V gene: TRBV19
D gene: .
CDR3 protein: CASSDSGYTEQYF
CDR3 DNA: TGTGCCAGTAGTGATTCAGGGTATACCGAGCAGTACTTC

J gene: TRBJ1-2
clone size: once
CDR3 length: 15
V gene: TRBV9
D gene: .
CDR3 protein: CASSVWGGTNYGYTF
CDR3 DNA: TGTGCCAGCAGCGTATGGGGGGGAACTAACTATGGCTACACCTTC

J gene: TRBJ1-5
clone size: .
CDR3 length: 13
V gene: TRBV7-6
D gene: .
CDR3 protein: CASSSGAFGPQHF
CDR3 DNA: TGTGCCAGCAGTTCAGGGGCTTTCGGGCCCCAGCATTTT

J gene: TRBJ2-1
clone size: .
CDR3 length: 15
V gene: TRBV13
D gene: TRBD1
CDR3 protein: CASSHGQGPTNEQFF
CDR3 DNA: TGTGCCAGCAGCCACGGACAGGGTCCGACCAATGAGCAGTTCTTC